Listed below are T cell receptor beta chains from one sample, sequenced in a study of T cells after yellow fever vaccination. One entry per CDR3 protein, called by TCRdb with MiXCR from the 5' RACE reads. The data hold a few hundred thousand distinct CDR3 sequences, with about 4% observed a single time. Material: PBMCs, obtained 5 days after the yellow fever booster vaccination. Receptor source: a man aged 18-30 years who received the YFV17D yellow fever vaccine. Each CDR3 is given with its conserved first and last residue. The order of the fields is V gene, CDR3 protein.

TRBV20-1	CSARSGSQPQHF
TRBV6-1	CASLDRQNYGYTF
TRBV7-8	CASSLWWRGRGNTDTQYF
TRBV7-9	CASSFQGTLGSPLHF
TRBV7-2	CASSPRTSPNTDTQYF
TRBV7-9	CASSSALSGATGELFF
TRBV6-5	CASRKGQSDSNQPQHF
TRBV20-1	CSARVQGRREKLFF
TRBV6-5	CASRAGFPTDTQYF
TRBV27	CASMGSFSRAFF
TRBV19	CASRPPGLQWGSPLHF
TRBV6-5	CASAIAGGMNTEAFF
TRBV7-2	CASSLFVGLANEQFF
TRBV7-8	CASTQGLAFRETQYF
TRBV5-1	CASSLLSENTEAFF
TRBV10-3	CAISGRGQGVSDGYTF
TRBV27	CASSLGTGRYEQYF
TRBV4-3	CASSQDGFGLAGEETQYF
TRBV4-2	CASSQGRTSGLNEQFF
TRBV24-1	CATSDGPQETQYF
TRBV21-1	CASSANGGEQYF
TRBV7-3	CASSPRGLAGTDTQYF
TRBV7-2	CASSYRYGYTF
TRBV12-3/TRBV12-4	CASRIATGINEQFF
TRBV4-3	CASSQEKTGAQYF
TRBV20-1	CSALLAGRNTQYF